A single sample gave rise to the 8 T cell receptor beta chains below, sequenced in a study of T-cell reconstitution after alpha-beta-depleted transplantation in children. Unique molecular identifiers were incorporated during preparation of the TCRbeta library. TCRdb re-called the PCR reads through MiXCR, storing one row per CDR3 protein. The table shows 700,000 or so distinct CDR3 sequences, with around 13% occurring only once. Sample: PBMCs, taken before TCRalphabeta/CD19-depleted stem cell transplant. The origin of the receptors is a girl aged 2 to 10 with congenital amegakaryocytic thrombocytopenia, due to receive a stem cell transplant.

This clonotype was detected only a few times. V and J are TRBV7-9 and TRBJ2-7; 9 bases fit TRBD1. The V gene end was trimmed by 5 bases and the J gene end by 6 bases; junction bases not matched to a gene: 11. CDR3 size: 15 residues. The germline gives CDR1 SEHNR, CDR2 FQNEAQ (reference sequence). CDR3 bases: TGTGCCAGCAGCCGCTTGGGACAGGGAACTCGCGAGCAGTACTTC. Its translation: CASSRLGQGTREQYF.

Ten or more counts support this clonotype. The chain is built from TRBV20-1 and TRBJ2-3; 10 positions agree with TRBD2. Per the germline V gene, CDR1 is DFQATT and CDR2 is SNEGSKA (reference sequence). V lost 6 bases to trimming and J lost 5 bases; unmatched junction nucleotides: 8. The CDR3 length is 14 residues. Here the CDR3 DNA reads TGCAGTGCACCTCTAGCGGGAGCGGGAGATACGCAGTATTTT. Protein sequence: CSAPLAGAGDTQYF.

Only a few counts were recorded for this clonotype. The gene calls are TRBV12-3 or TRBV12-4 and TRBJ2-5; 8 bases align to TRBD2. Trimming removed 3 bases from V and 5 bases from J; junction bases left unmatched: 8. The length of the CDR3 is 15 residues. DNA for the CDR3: TGTGCCAGCAGTTTGGGGACTAGGGCAGGCGAGACCCAGTACTTC. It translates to CASSLGTRAGETQYF.

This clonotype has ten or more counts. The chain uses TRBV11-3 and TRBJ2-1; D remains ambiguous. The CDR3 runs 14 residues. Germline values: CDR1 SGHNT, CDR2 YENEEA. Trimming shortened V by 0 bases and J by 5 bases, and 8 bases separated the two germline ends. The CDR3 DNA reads TGTGCCAGCAGCTTAGAACCGGAAGACAATGAGCAGTTCTTC. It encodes CASSLEPEDNEQFF.

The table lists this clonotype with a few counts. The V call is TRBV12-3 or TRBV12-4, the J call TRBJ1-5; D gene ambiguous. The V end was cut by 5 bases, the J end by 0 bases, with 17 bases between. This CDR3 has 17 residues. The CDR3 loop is CASSPGAGVYSNQPQHF. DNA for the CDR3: TGTGCCAGCAGTCCGGGTGCTGGGGTCTATAGCAATCAGCCCCAGCATTTT.

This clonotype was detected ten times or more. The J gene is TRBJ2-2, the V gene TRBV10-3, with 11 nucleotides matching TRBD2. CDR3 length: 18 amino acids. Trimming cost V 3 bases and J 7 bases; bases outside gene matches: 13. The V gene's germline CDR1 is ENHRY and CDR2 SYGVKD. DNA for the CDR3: TGTGCCATCAGTGATCCCTACACTAGCGGGAGTGGAGGCGGGGAGCTGTTTTTT. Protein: CAISDPYTSGSGGGELFF.

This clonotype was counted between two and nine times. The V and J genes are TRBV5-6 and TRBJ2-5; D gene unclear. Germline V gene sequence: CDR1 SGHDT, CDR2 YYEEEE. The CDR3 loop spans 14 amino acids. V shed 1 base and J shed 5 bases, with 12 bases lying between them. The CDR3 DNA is TGTGCCAGCAGCTTGCGGATCCCCGGGGAGACCCAGTACTTC. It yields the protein CASSLRIPGETQYF.

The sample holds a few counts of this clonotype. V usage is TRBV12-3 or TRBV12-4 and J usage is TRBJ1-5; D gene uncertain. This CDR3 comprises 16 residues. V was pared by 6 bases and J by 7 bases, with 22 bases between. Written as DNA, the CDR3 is TGTGCCAGCAGCCAATCGCAGGCCAGCTCGGAGCAGCCCCAGCATTTT. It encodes CASSQSQASSEQPQHF.